This TCR beta chain derives from a study of control samples from healthy donors and cancer patients. Germline values: CDR1 SQVTM, CDR2 ANQGSEA. The CDR3 is 13 amino acids. Between the trimmed V and J ends, which lost 3 bases and 1 base, there was a span of 9 bases. The repertoire was sequenced with immunoSEQ multiplex PCR; TCRdb's copy has only in-frame clones and lacks some. The table includes over 100,000 clones, 70% to 90% detected once. The V and J genes are TRBV29-1 and TRBJ1-1; D is ambiguous. Sample: blood. The source is a man aged 35 to 55 in good health. CDR3 protein: CSVDEGKNTEAFF. The CDR3 DNA reads as TGCAGCGTTGATGAGGGCAAGAACACTGAAGCTTTCTTT.